The 29 T cell receptor beta chains reported below all come from one sample, sequenced in a study of T-cell memory formation after mild COVID-19. TCRdb used MiXCR to reprocess the 5' RACE reads, holding one entry per CDR3 protein. The sample has around 370,000 distinct CDR3 sequences, roughly 21% seen once. What was sequenced was PBMCs or a T cell subset sorted from them (not recorded which). Source of these receptors: an adult woman who had mild COVID-19 (a few samples of this study predate the infection). Cell type and time point are not known.

V gene TRBV12-3 or TRBV12-4 combines with J gene TRBJ1-1; D gene uncertain. The CDR3 extends over 12 amino acids. Deletions cut 10 bases from V and 0 bases from J, with 9 bases between. The CDR3 DNA is TGTGCCACTGTCCTATTGAACACTGAAGCTTTCTTT. Translating it yields CATVLLNTEAFF.

This clonotype came up a few times. V is TRBV4-2 and J is TRBJ2-2, with TRBD1 matching over 9 bases. From germline, CDR1 is LGHNA and CDR2 YNFKEQ. The CDR3 has 17 amino acids. After removal of 0 bases from V and 4 bases from J, the junction contained 6 bases not matched to a gene. The CDR3, as DNA: TGTGCCAGCAGCCAAGATCGGGACAGGGCTATCACCGGGGAGCTGTTTTTT. It encodes CASSQDRDRAITGELFF.

This clonotype was picked up many times. The V and J genes are TRBV4-2 and TRBJ2-3, with 11 bases lining up with TRBD2. With 0 bases clipped from V and 1 base from J, the junction kept 3 bases outside the gene matches. The CDR3 covers 17 residues. The germline V gene encodes CDR1 LGHNA and CDR2 YNFKEQ. The CDR3 spells CASSQDQTSGGTDTQYF. DNA for the CDR3: TGTGCCAGCAGCCAAGATCAGACTAGCGGGGGCACAGATACGCAGTATTTT.

This clonotype was recorded a few times. The chain uses TRBV2 and TRBJ1-4; 7 bases are shared with TRBD1. The length of the CDR3 is 14 residues. The germline CDR1 and CDR2 sequences are SNHLY and FYNNEI. With 8 bases clipped from V and 10 bases from J, the junction kept 13 bases outside the gene matches. The CDR3 sequence: CASLGTEDLGKLFF. CDR3 bases: TGTGCCAGCTTAGGGACAGAGGATCTCGGAAAACTGTTTTTT. The full variable domain, with the rest looked up from reference TRBV2 and TRBJ1-4, is EPEVTQTPSHQVTQMGQEVILRCVPISNHLYFYWYRQILGQKVEFLVSFYNNEISEKSEIFDDQFSVERPDGSNFTLKIRSTKLEDSAMYFCASLGTEDLGKLFFGSGTQLSVL.

This clonotype was detected only a few times. For the CDR3, the DNA is TGCGCCAGCAGCTTGGCGGGTATGAGCACAGATACGCAGTATTTT. Amino acid sequence: CASSLAGMSTDTQYF. V is TRBV5-1 and J is TRBJ2-3; no clear D. This CDR3 is built from 15 residues. With 0 bases removed from V and 0 bases from J, the gap between germline ends came to 8 bases. Germline-derived CDR1 and CDR2 are SGHRS and YFSETQ.

This clonotype has a handful of counts. V is TRBV27 and J is TRBJ2-5; D perhaps matches TRBD1 (6 bases). This CDR3 comprises 12 residues. Germline V gene data show CDR1 as MNHEY and CDR2 as SMNVEV (reference sequence). V was clipped by 6 bases and J by 5 bases, with 10 bases between them. The CDR3 protein is CASRGAGETQYF. For the CDR3, the DNA is TGTGCCAGCAGGGGGGCTGGTGAGACCCAGTACTTC.

This clonotype was detected a few times. The chain combines TRBV5-1 with TRBJ2-1; D could derive from TRBD1 or TRBD2 (5 bases each). Germline loops: CDR1 SGHRS, CDR2 YFSETQ. CDR3 length: 14 amino acids. V gave up 0 bases and J gave up 11 bases, with 15 bases separating them. In nucleotides, the CDR3 is TGCGCCAGCAGCTTGGCTGGGACGGCTAATAAGCAGTTCTTC. It translates to CASSLAGTANKQFF. The full variable domain, rest sourced from reference TRBV5-1 and TRBJ2-1, is KAGVTQTPRYLIKTRGQQVTLSCSPISGHRSVSWYQQTPGQGLQFLFEYFSETQRNKGNFPGRFSGRQFSNSRSEMNVSTLELGDSALYLCASSLAGTANKQFFGPGTRLTVL.

This clonotype turned up a few times. The chain couples TRBV7-8 to TRBJ2-7; D tentatively reads TRBD1 or TRBD2 (6 bases each). There are 14 residues in the CDR3. Germline V gene sequence: CDR1 SGHVS, CDR2 FQNEAQ. Trimming removed 0 bases at V and 5 bases at J, with 11 bases between. The CDR3: CASSLAIGGNEQYF. In nucleotides, the CDR3 is TGTGCCAGCAGCTTAGCGATCGGGGGCAACGAGCAGTACTTC. The full variable domain, its missing parts supplied by reference TRBV7-8 and TRBJ2-7, is GAGVSQSPRYKVAKRGQDVALRCDPISGHVSLFWYQQALGQGPEFLTYFQNEAQLDKSGLPSDRFFAERPEGSVSTLKIQRTQQEDSAVYLCASSLAIGGNEQYFGPGTRLTVT.

This clonotype has at least ten counts. The V call is TRBV6-6, the J call TRBJ1-2; tentative D call: TRBD1 (5 bases). The germline V gene has CDR1 MNHNY and CDR2 SVGAGI (reference sequence). V gave up 0 bases and J gave up 4 bases, with 15 bases separating them. This CDR3 spans 16 amino acids. For the CDR3, the DNA is TGTGCCAGCAGTTACTCGTTGGCGGGGCCGGGCTATGGCTACACCTTC. Translation: CASSYSLAGPGYGYTF.

The chain has TRBV4-2 and TRBJ1-2; unclear D gene. V lost 0 bases and J lost 8, with 16 bases in between. The CDR3 contains 15 residues. Germline loops: CDR1 LGHNA, CDR2 YNFKEQ. CDR3 residues: CASSQDLPELWGYTF. The DNA for the CDR3 is TGTGCCAGCAGCCAAGATTTACCGGAATTGTGGGGCTACACCTTC.

This clonotype was detected a few times. The V gene is TRBV7-2, the J gene TRBJ2-7; D is unresolved. In germline, CDR1 is SGHTA, CDR2 FQGNSA. Trimming pared 0 bases from V and 4 bases from J, leaving 7 bases between. The CDR3 has 13 amino acids. Written as DNA, the CDR3 is TGTGCCAGCAGCTTAGCAGTCGAATACGAGCAGTACTTC. As protein: CASSLAVEYEQYF.

This clonotype was counted ten times or more. The V and J genes are TRBV5-1 and TRBJ2-1; 9 nucleotides line up with TRBD2. The V segment lost 2 bases and the J segment 10 bases; nucleotides outside the gene matches: 4. The V gene's germline CDR1 is SGHRS and CDR2 YFSETQ. The length of the CDR3 is 13 residues. This chain's CDR3 is CASSLFSGGEQFF. The CDR3 coding sequence is TGCGCCAGCAGCTTATTTAGCGGGGGAGAGCAGTTCTTC.

This clonotype was recorded a few times. This rearrangement joins TRBV2 to TRBJ1-1; 8 bases line up with TRBD1. The CDR3 spans 18 residues. CDR1 is SNHLY, CDR2 FYNNEI, per germline. Trimming at V came to 5 bases and at J to 0 bases, leaving 14 bases not matched to a gene. The CDR3 spells CASSKDRASPNMNTEAFF. CDR3 nucleotide sequence: TGTGCCAGCAGTAAGGACAGGGCCAGCCCGAATATGAACACTGAAGCTTTCTTT.

This clonotype was observed a few times. The chain couples TRBV20-1 to TRBJ1-2; maybe TRBD1 (6 bases). The V gene's germline CDR1 is DFQATT and CDR2 SNEGSKA (reference sequence). CDR3 length equals 12 residues. V was cut by 6 bases and J by 3 bases, with 11 bases left in between. CDR3 nucleotide sequence: TGCAGTGCCCTCGGGGGCCACTATGGCTACACCTTC. Translating gives CSALGGHYGYTF.

This chain uses TRBV7-3 with TRBJ2-1; the D gene is possibly TRBD2 (6 bases). Trimming shortened V by 1 base and J by 4 bases, and 14 bases separated the two germline ends. This CDR3 has 16 residues. The V gene's germline CDR1 is SGHTA and CDR2 FQGTGA. The CDR3: CASSLKRDWRYNEQFF. Here the CDR3 DNA reads TGTGCCAGCAGCTTAAAGAGGGACTGGAGATACAATGAGCAGTTCTTC. Looking up the rest from reference TRBV7-3 and TRBJ2-1 gives the full variable domain: GAGVSQTPSNKVTEKGKYVELRCDPISGHTALYWYRQSLGQGPEFLIYFQGTGAADDSGLPNDRFFAVRPEGSVSTLKIQRTERGDSAVYLCASSLKRDWRYNEQFFGPGTRLTVL.

Only a few counts were recorded for this clonotype. The V gene is TRBV6-2 or TRBV6-3, the J gene TRBJ2-5, with D tentatively TRBD1 (6 bases). CDR1 is MNHEY and CDR2 is SVGEGT in the germline V gene. CDR3 length equals 15 residues. The V end lost 6 bases, the J end lost 4 bases, and 18 bases lay between the germline ends. CDR3 DNA: TGTGCCAGCAGGCTCCTACCGAGCAGGGGAGAGACCCAGTACTTC. Protein product: CASRLLPSRGETQYF.

The chain links TRBV20-1 to TRBJ1-3, with 10 bases fitting TRBD1. Germline CDR1 and CDR2: DFQATT and SNEGSKA (reference sequence). V gave up 3 bases and J gave up 4 bases; unmatched junction bases: 6. The CDR3 covers 15 residues. In nucleotides, the CDR3 is TGCAGTGCTAGCCCCGGGACAGGGGCAGGAAACACCATATATTTT. Its protein is CSASPGTGAGNTIYF.

This clonotype was observed a few times. The chain employs TRBV5-1 and TRBJ2-5, with 10 nucleotides matching TRBD1. This CDR3 has 14 residues. From germline, CDR1 is SGHRS and CDR2 YFSETQ. With V trimmed by 4 bases and J by 3 bases, 3 bases remained unmatched. The chain's CDR3 is CASSTGTGEETQYF. The DNA for the CDR3 is TGCGCCAGCAGCACCGGGACAGGGGAAGAGACCCAGTACTTC.

The V and J genes are TRBV5-1 and TRBJ2-3; D possibly corresponds to TRBD2 (6 bases). The germline V gene encodes CDR1 SGHRS and CDR2 YFSETQ. CDR3 length: 14 amino acids. V lost 6 bases, J lost 1 base, and 12 bases lay in between. The CDR3 spells CASTGTFGTDTQYF. Here the CDR3 DNA reads TGCGCCAGCACCGGGACTTTCGGCACAGATACGCAGTATTTT.

The V call is TRBV20-1, the J call TRBJ2-1, with 13 bases that match TRBD2. The length of the CDR3 is 14 residues. The V gene end was trimmed by 1 base and the J gene end by 8 bases; junction bases not matched to a gene: 2. The germline V gene encodes CDR1 DFQATT and CDR2 SNEGSKA (reference sequence). The CDR3 region has the DNA TGCAGTGCTAGAGGACTAGCGGGGGGTGATGAGCAGTTCTTC. This encodes CSARGLAGGDEQFF.

The rearrangement joins TRBV7-6 to TRBJ1-1; 8 bases map to TRBD1. Germline-derived CDR1 and CDR2 are SGHVS and FNYEAQ. The CDR3 runs 16 residues. V was pared by 1 base and J by 6 bases, with 10 bases of the junction left unmatched. CDR3 region: CASSLGPGGEAAEAFF. CDR3 sequence (DNA): TGTGCCAGCAGCTTAGGGCCAGGGGGCGAAGCGGCTGAAGCTTTCTTT. Complete variable domain (other parts from reference TRBV7-6 and TRBJ1-1): GAGVSQSPRYKVTKRGQDVALRCDPISGHVSLYWYRQALGQGPEFLTYFNYEAQQDKSGLPNDRFSAERPEGSISTLTIQRTEQRDSAMYRCASSLGPGGEAAEAFFGQGTRLTVV.

This clonotype has more than one count but fewer than ten. This chain links TRBV12-3 or TRBV12-4 with TRBJ1-1; TRBD1 agrees at 9 bases. The CDR3 extends over 15 amino acids. The ends lost 5 bases at V and 1 base at J; junction bases unmatched: 5. The CDR3 DNA follows: TGTGCCAGCAGTGGGGAGACAGGGGGGAACACTGAAGCTTTCTTT. Its translation is CASSGETGGNTEAFF.

V and J are TRBV5-1 and TRBJ2-7; D is possibly TRBD1 (6 bases). Germline CDR1 SGHRS, CDR2 YFSETQ. Trimming pared 0 bases from V and 4 bases from J, leaving 14 bases between. The CDR3 spans 15 residues. In DNA, the CDR3 is TGCGCCAGCAGCTTGGCGGGCAGGGGAACGTACGAGCAGTACTTC. It yields the protein CASSLAGRGTYEQYF.

The gene calls are TRBV7-8 and TRBJ2-7; TRBD2 matches at 11 bases. CDR3 length: 17 amino acids. V lost 3 bases to trimming and J lost 0 bases; unmatched junction nucleotides: 7. Germline CDR1 and CDR2: SGHVS and FQNEAQ. DNA of the CDR3: TGTGCCAGCAGCTTCACGACTAGCGGGGCGAGCTCCTACGAGCAGTACTTC. Its translation is CASSFTTSGASSYEQYF.

Points on this clonotype: One end of the junction is discordant with germline, which a read error may explain. The J gene is TRBJ2-3, the V gene TRBV2; D is perhaps TRBD2 (5 bases). The CDR3 covers 11 residues. Germline CDR1 reads SNHLY; CDR2 reads FYNNEI. The CDR3 reads CASSVGDYSHF. The CDR3 DNA reads as TGTGCCAGCAGTGTAGGTGACTACTCGCATTTT.

V usage is TRBV7-2 and J usage is TRBJ1-5; 7 bases agree with TRBD1. The CDR3 consists of 17 residues. The trim removed 2 bases at V and 4 bases at J, leaving 11 bases unmatched. The germline V gene encodes CDR1 SGHTA and CDR2 FQGNSA. The DNA of the CDR3 is TGTGCCAGCAGCTTATTTTGGGACAGCGGCCTAAATCAGCCCCAGCATTTT. Protein product: CASSLFWDSGLNQPQHF.

This clonotype was seen more than once but under ten times. V gene TRBV7-6 combines with J gene TRBJ2-2; 9 bases are a match to TRBD2. Germline V gene lookup returns CDR1 SGHVS and CDR2 FNYEAQ. The ends lost 7 bases at V and 5 bases at J; junction bases unmatched: 14. This CDR3 contains 17 residues. The CDR3 is CASTTLSGGGATGELFF. CDR3 sequence (DNA): TGTGCCAGCACCACCCTGTCTGGCGGGGGGGCAACCGGGGAGCTGTTTTTT.

The chain has TRBV29-1 and TRBJ2-5; weak D call: TRBD2 (6 bases). V dropped 2 bases and J dropped 2 bases, with 12 bases sitting between them. CDR3 length equals 14 residues. Germline CDR1 reads SQVTM; CDR2 reads ANQGSEA. CDR3 in amino acids: CSVELAGRQETQYF. As DNA, the CDR3 is TGCAGCGTTGAATTGGCAGGGAGGCAAGAGACCCAGTACTTC.

The chain links TRBV6-5 to TRBJ1-6; D gene unclear. This CDR3 has 14 residues. In germline, CDR1 is MNHEY, CDR2 SVGAGI. V was clipped by 5 bases and J by 7 bases, with 12 bases between them. For the CDR3, the DNA is TGTGCCAGCAGTGACCATCGCGGGAATTCACCCCTCCACTTT. Translated: CASSDHRGNSPLHF.